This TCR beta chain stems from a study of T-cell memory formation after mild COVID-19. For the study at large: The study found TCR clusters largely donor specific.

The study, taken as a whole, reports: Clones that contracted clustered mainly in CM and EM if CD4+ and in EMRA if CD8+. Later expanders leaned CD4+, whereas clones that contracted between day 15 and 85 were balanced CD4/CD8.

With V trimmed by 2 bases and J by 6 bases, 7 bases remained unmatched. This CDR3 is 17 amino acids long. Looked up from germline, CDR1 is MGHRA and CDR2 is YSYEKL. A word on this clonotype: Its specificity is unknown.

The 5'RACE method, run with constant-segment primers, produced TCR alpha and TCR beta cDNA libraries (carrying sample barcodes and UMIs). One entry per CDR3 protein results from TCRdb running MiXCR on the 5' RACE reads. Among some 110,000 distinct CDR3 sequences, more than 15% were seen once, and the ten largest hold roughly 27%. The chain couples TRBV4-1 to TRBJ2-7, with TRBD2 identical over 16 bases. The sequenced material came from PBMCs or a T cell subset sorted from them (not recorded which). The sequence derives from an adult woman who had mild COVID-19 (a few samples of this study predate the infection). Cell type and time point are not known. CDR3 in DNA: TGCGCCAGCAGCCAAAAGGGACTAGCGGGGGGGCTTGTCGAGCAGTACTTC. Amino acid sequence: CASSQKGLAGGLVEQYF.